Below, 30 T cell receptor beta chains from the same sample are listed, as sequenced in a study of regulatory T cells in long-lasting Graves disease. The time point denotes: newly diagnosed GD, antithyroid drugs for less than 3 months. Scientists built the TCR library using RNA that was extracted from PBMCs. Arm-PCR with iRepertoire HTBI primers amplified the CDR3 regions for these TCR beta libraries. Each CDR3 protein gets one entry after TCRdb re-called the multiplex PCR reads with MiXCR. The sample includes hundreds of thousands of distinct CDR3 sequences, over 12% of them seen just once. The same specimen was also included in a second study, on T cells in Graves' hyperthyroidism and ophthalmopathy.

The sample in question was peripheral blood mononuclear cells (PBMCs), obtained at new diagnosis, from a patient treated with antithyroid drugs. The receptors shown here come from a woman aged 40 to 50 with Graves disease.

This clonotype was counted between two and nine times. The V and J genes are TRBV20-1 and TRBJ2-3, with 14 positions matching TRBD2. Germline trimming cut 5 bases from V and 5 bases from J; bases unmatched to any gene: 18. CDR1 is DFQATT and CDR2 is SNEGSKA in the germline V gene (reference sequence). The CDR3 extends over 19 amino acids. CDR3 coding DNA: TGCAGTGCTCCCAGGGACATCCCAGGACTAGCGGGAGGTTTAGATACGCAGTATTTT. Protein product: CSAPRDIPGLAGGLDTQYF.

This clonotype has a handful of counts. This chain connects TRBV4-1 to TRBJ2-2, with 12 positions matching TRBD2. With 1 base clipped from V and 3 bases from J, the junction kept 6 bases outside the gene matches. The length of the CDR3 is 18 residues. CDR1 is MGHRA, CDR2 YSYEKL, per germline. CDR3 nucleotides: TGCGCCAGCAGCCAAGCTTACCCTAGCGGGAGGGACACCGGGGAGCTGTTTTTT. This encodes CASSQAYPSGRDTGELFF.

This clonotype has at least ten counts. The J gene is TRBJ2-1, the V gene TRBV20-1; D may be TRBD1 or TRBD2 (6 bases each). There are 15 residues in the CDR3. Germline V gives CDR1 DFQATT, CDR2 SNEGSKA (reference sequence). V was clipped by 1 base and J by 0 bases, with 10 bases between them. The CDR3 is CSARGGANSYNEQFF. The CDR3 coding sequence is TGCAGTGCTAGAGGGGGGGCGAACTCCTACAATGAGCAGTTCTTC.

This clonotype showed up many times. This sequence joins TRBV7-2 and TRBJ1-6; 7 bases fit TRBD1. The CDR3 is 15 amino acids. From germline, CDR1 is SGHTA and CDR2 FQGNSA. With V trimmed by 1 base and J by 7 bases, 4 bases remained unmatched. The DNA of the CDR3 is TGTGCCAGCAGCTTAGAGGGACAGATAAATTCACCCCTCCACTTT. This translates into CASSLEGQINSPLHF.

This clonotype came up many times. The gene calls are TRBV2 and TRBJ2-6; no reliable D call. The V end lost 7 bases, the J end lost 0 bases, and 10 bases lay between the germline ends. The germline V gene has CDR1 SNHLY and CDR2 FYNNEI. The CDR3 is made up of 15 amino acids. In nucleotides, the CDR3 is TGTGCCAGCACCCCGGGTAGCTCTGGGGCCAACGTCCTGACTTTC. Translated: CASTPGSSGANVLTF.

The rearrangement uses TRBV7-2 and TRBJ2-7; D is undetermined. In germline, CDR1 is SGHTA, CDR2 FQGNSA. Trimming shortened V by 0 bases and J by 3 bases, and 9 bases separated the two germline ends. CDR3 size: 14 residues. The CDR3 sequence: CASSLAARSYEQYF. DNA for the CDR3: TGTGCCAGCAGCTTAGCCGCGCGGAGCTACGAGCAGTACTTC.

The chain carries TRBV4-1 and TRBJ2-3, with a possible D match to TRBD2 (6 bases). The V gene lost 3 bases and the J gene lost 5 bases, with 18 bases spanning the gap. The germline V gene encodes CDR1 MGHRA and CDR2 YSYEKL. This CDR3 has 16 amino acids. In DNA form, the CDR3 reads TGCGCCAGCAGCCATTCTGATCCGGGAGCGGGAGATACGCAGTATTTT. Amino acids: CASSHSDPGAGDTQYF.

This clonotype was picked up a small number of times. This rearrangement joins TRBV19 to TRBJ2-7; TRBD2 agrees at 15 bases. In germline, CDR1 is LNHDA, CDR2 SQIVND (reference sequence). The CDR3 length is 16 residues. Trimming removed 4 bases from V and 5 bases from J; junction bases left unmatched: 6. The DNA of the CDR3 is TGTGCCAGTAGTAAACTAAGGACTAGCGGGAGGGACGAGCAGTACTTC. Protein sequence: CASSKLRTSGRDEQYF.

This clonotype was recorded a few times. The chain couples TRBV19 to TRBJ2-1, with D perhaps TRBD1 (7 bases). CDR1 is LNHDA and CDR2 is SQIVND in the germline V gene (reference sequence). The ends were cut back, 7 bases at V and 3 bases at J, with 13 bases in the middle. The CDR3 contains 14 residues. CDR3 sequence reads: CASKSGGHYNEQFF. CDR3 nucleotide sequence: TGTGCCAGTAAGTCAGGGGGGCACTACAATGAGCAGTTCTTC.

As regards this clonotype: A much larger clone sits a single nucleotide away, making a read error possible. The chain is built from TRBV12-3 or TRBV12-4 and TRBJ2-1, with a tentative D call TRBD2 (6 bases). The V and J ends lost 4 bases and 5 bases respectively, with 12 bases between them. This CDR3 has 14 residues. Here the CDR3 reads CASSSWTMHNEQFF. In nucleotides, the CDR3 is TGTGCCAGCAGTTCGTGGACTATGCACAATGAGCAGTTCTTC.

This clonotype was seen a handful of times. The chain is built from TRBV25-1 and TRBJ2-7, with D maybe TRBD2 (5 bases). V was clipped by 2 bases and J by 6 bases, with 8 bases between them. Germline CDR1 MGHDK, CDR2 SYGVNS. The length of the CDR3 is 12 residues. The CDR3 loop is CASSERGSEQYF. DNA of the CDR3: TGTGCCAGCAGTGAACGAGGGTCCGAGCAGTACTTC.

Many counts were recorded for this clonotype. V is TRBV27 and J is TRBJ2-2; 10 nucleotides agree with TRBD1. The CDR3 covers 19 residues. The trim removed 5 bases at V and 2 bases at J, leaving 14 bases unmatched. CDR1 and CDR2 from the germline V gene are MNHEY and SMNVEV (reference sequence). This CDR3 is CASSPMPTTGGENTGELFF. CDR3 nucleotides: TGTGCCAGCAGTCCCATGCCGACGACAGGGGGCGAAAACACCGGGGAGCTGTTTTTT.

This clonotype came up many times. V usage is TRBV20-1 and J usage is TRBJ1-1; the match to TRBD1 covers 8 bases. V shed 0 bases and J 4 bases; nucleotides not matched to a gene: 4. Looked up from germline, CDR1 is DFQATT and CDR2 is SNEGSKA (reference sequence). The length of the CDR3 is 14 residues. The CDR3 sequence is CSARDGQGSTEAFF. The CDR3 nucleotides read TGCAGTGCTAGAGACGGACAGGGTAGCACTGAAGCTTTCTTT.

In its sample, this clonotype was seen many times. The chain links TRBV20-1 to TRBJ2-5; TRBD2 aligns across 12 bases. V lost 5 bases, J lost 5 bases, and 9 bases stayed unmatched. This CDR3 has 15 residues. Germline values: CDR1 DFQATT, CDR2 SNEGSKA (reference sequence). As DNA, the CDR3 is TGCAGTGCTGGGCCGGGGCTAGCGGGAGGGGAGACCCAGTACTTC. This codes for CSAGPGLAGGETQYF.

This clonotype was seen ten or more times. The chain employs TRBV7-2 and TRBJ2-7; TRBD2 matches 7 bases. Germline V CDR1 and CDR2: SGHTA, FQGNSA. With 0 bases clipped from V and 7 bases from J, the junction kept 9 bases outside the gene matches. The CDR3 length is 15 residues. CDR3 nucleotide sequence: TGTGCCAGCAGCTTAGCTTGGACTAGACCCAGGGAGCAGTACTTC. Translated, it gives CASSLAWTRPREQYF.

This clonotype was seen repeatedly, ten times or more. The rearrangement links TRBV6-1 to TRBJ2-1; 11 nucleotides match TRBD2. Germline V lookup: CDR1 MNHNS, CDR2 SASEGT. V lost 6 bases and J lost 9; bases outside the gene matches: 4. CDR3 length equals 13 residues. DNA of the CDR3: TGTGCCAGCAGGGGACTAGCGGATATTGAGCAGTTCTTC. This sequence encodes CASRGLADIEQFF.

This clonotype was observed many times. The V call is TRBV7-2, the J call TRBJ2-3; the D is unclear. Germline CDR1 reads SGHTA; CDR2 reads FQGNSA. This CDR3 has 11 amino acids. Trimming took off 5 bases at V and 2 bases at J, with 2 bases between the two ends. The CDR3: CASSDTDTQYF. The CDR3 DNA sequence: TGTGCCAGCAGCGACACAGATACGCAGTATTTT.

This clonotype came up many times. This rearrangement joins TRBV24-1 to TRBJ2-2; maybe TRBD2 (5 bases). V lost 5 bases, J lost 2 bases, and 11 bases lay in between. Germline CDR1 KGHDR, CDR2 SFDVKD. This CDR3 contains 15 residues. As DNA, the CDR3 is TGTGCCACCAGTGCCGAACTAGGAAACACCGGGGAGCTGTTTTTT. It codes for CATSAELGNTGELFF.

This clonotype was seen more than once but under ten times. The genes are TRBV20-1 and TRBJ1-2; 7 bases fit TRBD1. The CDR3 covers 13 residues. Germline V gene data show CDR1 as DFQATT and CDR2 as SNEGSKA (reference sequence). V trimming: 1 base; J trimming: 8 bases; junction bases outside the gene matches: 7. CDR3 sequence: CSARVGRGGGYTF. The CDR3 DNA follows: TGCAGTGCTAGAGTTGGCAGGGGGGGAGGCTACACCTTC.

This chain links TRBV14 with TRBJ2-7; D may be TRBD1 or TRBD2 (5 bases each). The CDR3 sequence is 14 residues long. Trimming pared 4 bases from V and 2 bases from J, leaving 12 bases between. CDR1 and CDR2 from the germline V gene are SGHDN and FVKESK. CDR3 DNA: TGTGCCAGCAGCCGAGGGGTTTTCGCCTACGAGCAGTACTTC. As protein: CASSRGVFAYEQYF.

This clonotype appeared many times. This chain links TRBV2 with TRBJ1-5; TRBD1 matches at 10 bases. The length of the CDR3 is 16 residues. Germline CDR1 reads SNHLY; CDR2 reads FYNNEI. V was pared by 4 bases and J by 1 base, with 4 bases of the junction left unmatched. As DNA, the CDR3 is TGTGCCAGCAGTGGGGACAGGGGAAGAAGCAATCAGCCCCAGCATTTT. This sequence encodes CASSGDRGRSNQPQHF.

V gene TRBV4-1 combines with J gene TRBJ2-7; D gene ambiguous. CDR3 length: 13 residues. V was pared by 1 base and J by 4 bases, with 8 bases between. The germline CDR1 and CDR2 sequences are MGHRA and YSYEKL. This CDR3 reads CASSQGPEYEQYF. CDR3 sequence (DNA): TGCGCCAGCAGCCAAGGTCCCGAGTACGAGCAGTACTTC.

This clonotype was counted ten times or more. J is TRBJ2-5 and V is TRBV11-3; the D gene is possibly TRBD1 (5 bases). V shed 4 bases and J shed 0 bases, with 9 bases lying between them. Germline V lookup: CDR1 SGHNT, CDR2 YENEEA. The CDR3 loop spans 14 amino acids. The CDR3 loop is CASSSTAYQETQYF. CDR3 in DNA: TGTGCCAGCAGCTCGACAGCGTACCAAGAGACCCAGTACTTC.

This clonotype was recorded a few times. The chain links TRBV24-1 to TRBJ2-5; weak D call: TRBD2 (6 bases). The V end was cut by 3 bases, the J end by 1 base, with 14 bases between. The CDR3 totals 16 residues. Germline loops: CDR1 KGHDR, CDR2 SFDVKD. This CDR3 is CATSDRLATSQETQYF. In nucleotides, the CDR3 is TGTGCCACCAGTGATCGGCTAGCGACCTCCCAAGAGACCCAGTACTTC.

About this clonotype: A read error may explain this, as a much larger clone is one base away. J is TRBJ2-1 and V is TRBV11-3; D perhaps matches TRBD2 (5 bases). The J call could be wrong; TRBJ2-3 is a better fit for the DNA end. CDR3 length equals 18 residues. Germline lookup yields CDR1 SGHNT and CDR2 YENEEA. CDR3 DNA: TGTGCCAGCAGCTTAGATCACCCCGGACGGGGATTAACAGATGCGCAGTATTTT. Amino acid sequence: CASSLDHPGRGLTDAQYF.

This clonotype was detected a few times. J is TRBJ2-7 and V is TRBV19, with 9 nucleotides matching TRBD1. The germline V gene has CDR1 LNHDA and CDR2 SQIVND (reference sequence). V was clipped by 5 bases and J by 1 base; unmatched bases: 15. CDR3 length: 18 residues. The CDR3 coding sequence is TGTGCCAGTAGTCCGGGACAGGGATTATACGGAGCATCCTACGAGCAGTACTTC. The encoded protein is CASSPGQGLYGASYEQYF. Complete variable domain (other parts from reference TRBV19 and TRBJ2-7): DGGITQSPKYLFRKEGQNVTLSCEQNLNHDAMYWYRQDPGQGLRLIYYSQIVNDFQKGDIAEGYSVSREKKESFPLTVTSAQKNPTAFYLCASSPGQGLYGASYEQYFGPGTRLTVT.

This clonotype was seen many times. This chain uses TRBV29-1 with TRBJ2-1; 8 bases fit TRBD1. The CDR3 runs 11 residues. From germline, CDR1 is SQVTM and CDR2 ANQGSEA. Trimming removed 7 bases from V and 7 bases from J; junction bases left unmatched: 3. CDR3 DNA: TGCAGCGGGACAGGGTGGAATGAGCAGTTCTTC. Translation: CSGTGWNEQFF.

This clonotype came up many times. The V gene is TRBV5-6, the J gene TRBJ2-5; TRBD2 matches 13 bases. This CDR3 spans 16 amino acids. The germline V gene encodes CDR1 SGHDT and CDR2 YYEEEE. Trimming cost V 0 bases and J 3 bases; bases outside gene matches: 2. CDR3 loop: CASSLAGLAGKETQYF. The CDR3 nucleotides are TGTGCCAGCAGCTTGGCGGGACTAGCGGGAAAAGAGACCCAGTACTTC.

This clonotype has ten or more counts. This chain connects TRBV24-1 to TRBJ2-5, with 8 positions matching TRBD2. Trimming took 4 bases from V and 0 from J; bases not matched to a gene: 6. The CDR3 spans 16 residues. Looked up from germline, CDR1 is KGHDR and CDR2 is SFDVKD. This CDR3 is CATSEGSGRHQETQYF. CDR3 bases: TGTGCCACCAGTGAGGGCAGCGGGAGACACCAAGAGACCCAGTACTTC.

V is TRBV28 and J is TRBJ2-3, with TRBD2 identical over 10 bases. This CDR3 comprises 14 residues. Germline lookup yields CDR1 MDHEN and CDR2 SYDVKM. Trimming at V came to 4 bases and at J to 6 bases, leaving 4 bases not matched to a gene. The CDR3 loop is CASSSGTSVDTQYF. CDR3 DNA sequence: TGTGCCAGCAGTTCAGGGACTAGCGTTGATACGCAGTATTTT.